This TCR beta chain was sequenced in a study of T-cell reconstitution after alpha-beta-depleted transplantation in children. Study outcomes and limitations: Certain patients had high TCRbeta diversity at day 60, and it came from recipient T cells and thymic progenitors that survived. Reported findings indicate that, about two months after transplant, alpha-beta T cells came from several hundred expanded clones, which were derived from non-depleted graft cells.

Molecular barcoding with unique molecular identifiers was used for the TCRbeta library. TCRdb itself ran the PCR reads through MiXCR, one entry per CDR3 protein. Of approximately 230,000 distinct CDR3 sequences in the sample, roughly a quarter were seen once. Germline CDR1 MNHEY, CDR2 SVGAGI. V was clipped by 0 bases and J by 6 bases, with 15 bases between them. The CDR3 runs to 15 residues. Comments on this clonotype: Its antigen is unknown.

This TCR was sampled from a female patient under 10 years old who had a stem cell transplant for congenital amegakaryocytic thrombocytopenia, so the T cells may come from the graft donor. The starting material was PBMCs, mostly from graft donor cells, obtained 360 days after TCRalphabeta/CD19-depleted stem cell transplant. The chain couples TRBV6-5 to TRBJ2-7; TRBD1 is a possible D gene (6 bases). The CDR3 bases are TGTGCCAGCAGTTACTCTAACAGGGTTGTCCTCGAGCAGTACTTC. Its protein product is CASSYSNRVVLEQYF.